The rows below give T cell receptor beta chains drawn from one sample of a study of T-cell reconstitution after alpha-beta-depleted transplantation in children. Each CDR3 protein gets one entry after TCRdb re-called the PCR reads with MiXCR. There are hundreds of thousands of distinct CDR3 sequences in the sample; about 12% occur only once, and around 0.8% lies in the top ten. This material consisted of PBMCs, taken before TCRalphabeta/CD19-depleted stem cell transplant. The origin of the receptors is a girl aged 2-9 years with congenital amegakaryocytic thrombocytopenia, due to receive a stem cell transplant. Each CDR3 is given with its conserved first and last residue. A D gene is named only where the DNA matches it firmly. For some rows the clone size is stated as once, few or many, or as a class when expanded; others skip it.

D	V	length	J	size	DNA	CDR3
TRBD1	TRBV6-4	15	TRBJ1-5	many	TGTGCCAGCAGTCGGGCGGGTAGGGGGCATCAGCCCCAGCATTTT	CASSRAGRGHQPQHF
-	TRBV4-1	16	TRBJ1-6	-	TGCGCCAGCAGCCAAGCAGTGGGGCTCTATAATTCACCCCTCCACTTT	CASSQAVGLYNSPLHF
TRBD1	TRBV11-2	13	TRBJ1-2	many	TGTGCCAGCACGTTACAGGGGAGGGGCGGCTACACCTTC	CASTLQGRGGYTF
-	TRBV15	15	TRBJ1-4	many	TGTGCCACCAGAACAGGAATTGCAACTAATGAAAAACTGTTTTTT	CATRTGIATNEKLFF
-	TRBV5-1	13	TRBJ2-7	many	TGCGCCAGCAGCTTGCTTAGCTCCTACGAGCAGTACTTC	CASSLLSSYEQYF
TRBD2	TRBV29-1	15	TRBJ2-1	-	TGCAGCGTGGCTTCCGGGACTAGCGGGAGCGATGAGCAGTTCTTC	CSVASGTSGSDEQFF
TRBD1	TRBV6-2/TRBV6-3	18	TRBJ2-4	-	TGTGCCAGCATCGCACAGGGGCCATTCCCGGGAGCCAAAAACATTCAGTACTTC	CASIAQGPFPGAKNIQYF
-	TRBV4-1	16	TRBJ1-6	-	TGCGCCAGCAGGCCAGTTGGGGGAAGGAATAATTCACCCCTCCACTTT	CASRPVGGRNNSPLHF
-	TRBV9	19	TRBJ1-6	many	TGTGCCAGCAGCGTCAGCCCAGGACAGCCGAGCTCCTATAATTCACCCCTCCACTTT	CASSVSPGQPSSYNSPLHF
TRBD1	TRBV10-2	14	TRBJ2-7	-	TGCGCCAGTGCCCAGGGGGCCCTCTCCTACGAGCAGTACTTC	CASAQGALSYEQYF
-	TRBV5-1	15	TRBJ2-7	-	TGCGCCAGCAGCATGGGGGGCGTAGGAATTTACGAGCAGTACTTC	CASSMGGVGIYEQYF
-	TRBV6-2/TRBV6-3	14	TRBJ2-2	few	TGTGCCAGCAGCCAATACGGACCCACCGGGGAGCTGTTTTTT	CASSQYGPTGELFF
-	TRBV7-2	15	TRBJ2-3	many	TGTGCCAGCAGCTCGAGCGGAGATAACACAGATACGCAGTATTTT	CASSSSGDNTDTQYF
-	TRBV20-1	15	TRBJ2-1	many	TGCAGTGCTATTTCCCAACGGGGTGTATACGAGGAGTCGTTCTTC	CSAISQRGVYEESFF
-	TRBV29-1	13	TRBJ1-4	many	TGCAGCGGTGGATACCATATGTCCGAAAAACTGTTTTTT	CSGGYHMSEKLFF
-	TRBV12-3/TRBV12-4	13	TRBJ2-3	-	TGTGCCAGCCGAACCCTAGGGATAGATACGCAGTATTTT	CASRTLGIDTQYF
-	TRBV7-3	13	TRBJ2-1	-	TGTGCCAGCAGCCCCTACGTGACGAATGAGCAGTTCTTC	CASSPYVTNEQFF
TRBD2	TRBV12-3/TRBV12-4	15	TRBJ2-5	-	TGTGCCAGCAGAGCACTAGCGGGAAGCCAAGAGACCCAGTACTTC	CASRALAGSQETQYF
-	TRBV24-1	14	TRBJ2-7	few	TGTGCCACCGACGATTGGCGCCAGAGTTACGAGCAGTACTTC	CATDDWRQSYEQYF